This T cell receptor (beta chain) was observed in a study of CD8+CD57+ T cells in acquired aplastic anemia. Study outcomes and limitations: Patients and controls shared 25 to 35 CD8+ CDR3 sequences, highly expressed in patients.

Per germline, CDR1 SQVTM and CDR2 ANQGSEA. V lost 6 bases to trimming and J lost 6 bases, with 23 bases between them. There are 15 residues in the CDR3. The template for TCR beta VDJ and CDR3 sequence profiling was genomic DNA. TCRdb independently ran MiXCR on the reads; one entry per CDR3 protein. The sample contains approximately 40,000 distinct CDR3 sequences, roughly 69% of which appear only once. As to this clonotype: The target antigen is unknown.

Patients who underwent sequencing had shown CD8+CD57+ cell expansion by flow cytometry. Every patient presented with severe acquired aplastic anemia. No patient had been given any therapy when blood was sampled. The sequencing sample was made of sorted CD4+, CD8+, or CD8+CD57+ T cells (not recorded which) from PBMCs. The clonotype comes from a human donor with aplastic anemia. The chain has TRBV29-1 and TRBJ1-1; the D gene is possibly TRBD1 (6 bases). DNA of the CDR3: TGCAGCGTCTTACGGGCCAAGGGGGTATTCGCTGAAGCTTTCTTT. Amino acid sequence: CSVLRAKGVFAEAFF. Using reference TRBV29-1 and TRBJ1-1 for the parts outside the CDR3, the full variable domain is SAVISQKPSRDICQRGTSLTIQCQVDSQVTMMFWYRQQPGQSLTLIATANQGSEATYESGFVIDKFPISRPNLTFSTLTVSNMSPEDSSIYLCSVLRAKGVFAEAFFGQGTRLTVV.